This section outlines one T cell receptor (beta chain) sequence together with its context. What it recognizes is unknown. These data come from a study of cytomegalovirus exposure and HLA in healthy donors. Study at large: Earlier findings included roughly 100 million unique TCR beta sequences obtained from 150 million to 200 million T cells. An early release of data contained tens of millions of unique TCRs, which came from HLA-typed donors.

Overall study results and limits: TCR beta chain V- and J-gene trimming was linked, in a later analysis, to a missense variant in DCLRE1C. Among TCR beta chains, those listed as cytomegalovirus-associated numbered about 150.

A multiplex PCR was run with 60 Vbeta primers and 13 Jbeta primers. Here immunoSEQ multiplex PCR was the method, and the copy in TCRdb shows in-frame clones only, minus some. This table has around 140,000 clones, roughly 9.8% appearing once. The ends were cut back, 3 bases at V and 1 base at J, with 13 bases in the middle. The CDR3 is made up of 16 amino acids. Germline-derived CDR1 and CDR2 are MNHEY and SMNVEV (reference sequence). The V call is TRBV27, the J call TRBJ2-4, with a tentative D call TRBD1 (5 bases). Sequencing was performed on PBMCs. The TCR was taken from a middle-aged man in good health and CMV-seronegative. CDR3 loop: CASSFDAKGAKNIQYF. Here the CDR3 DNA reads TGTGCCAGCAGTTTCGACGCCAAGGGGGCCAAAAACATTCAGTACTTC.